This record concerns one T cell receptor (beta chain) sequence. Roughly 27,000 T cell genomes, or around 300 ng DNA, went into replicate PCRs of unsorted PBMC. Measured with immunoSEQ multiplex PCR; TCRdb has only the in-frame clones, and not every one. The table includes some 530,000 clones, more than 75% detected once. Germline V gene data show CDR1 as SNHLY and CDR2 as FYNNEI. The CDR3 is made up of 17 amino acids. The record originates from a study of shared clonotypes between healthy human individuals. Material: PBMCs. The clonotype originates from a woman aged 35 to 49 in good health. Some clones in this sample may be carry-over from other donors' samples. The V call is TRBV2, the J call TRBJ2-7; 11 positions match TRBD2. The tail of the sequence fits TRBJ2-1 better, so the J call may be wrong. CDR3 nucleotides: TGTGCCAGCAGTGGGCTAGCGGGGGGCAGCTCCTACAATGAGCAGTTCTTC. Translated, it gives CASSGLAGGSSYNEQFF.